This T cell receptor (beta chain) was sequenced in a study of cytomegalovirus exposure and HLA in healthy donors. Whole-study results and caveats: The presence/absence work took it that sequencing depth was about the same across donors. A later analysis by the authors found several of the most significant clusters apparently linked to common viral pathogens.

Concerning this clone: Its antigen is undetermined.

A multiplex PCR was run with 60 Vbeta primers and 13 Jbeta primers. Per the original methods: It was a later analysis that counted roughly 80 million unique TCR beta chains, of which approximately 9.9 million were shared. This table comes from immunoSEQ multiplex PCR, and its TCRdb copy is limited to in-frame clones, with some not included. D and trimming come from the DNA, and the V and J calls and clone size come from that table. The table includes approximately 100,000 clones, approximately 75% detected once. Sequencing used PBMCs. This TCR was recovered from a woman in her 40s in good health and CMV-seronegative.

DNA for the CDR3: TGTGCCAGCAGTGATGGCGAATCGGGGACCCAGTACTTC. Its translation: CASSDGESGTQYF. This chain uses TRBV6-4 with TRBJ2-5; D not resolved. V was cut by 3 bases and J by 7 bases, with 12 bases left in between. Germline loops: CDR1 MRHNA, CDR2 SNTAGT. This CDR3 has 13 residues.